These 22 T cell receptor beta chains were all obtained from the same sample, sequenced in a study of OX40 agonist ivuxolimab in advanced cancers. TCRdb's copy holds only in-frame clones and misses some; the assay was immunoSEQ multiplex PCR. The sample includes fewer than 65,000 clones, roughly 89% of them seen just once. Sequenced material: CD4+ or CD8+ T cells sorted from blood, taken in a trial of the OX40 agonist ivuxolimab. These receptors came from an adult with an advanced solid tumor such as melanoma, head and neck, liver or kidney cancer.

This chain joins TRBV10-3 and TRBJ1-4; tentatively, D is TRBD1 (6 bases). Deletions cut 2 bases from V and 8 bases from J, with 15 bases between. The CDR3 contains 15 residues. Germline values: CDR1 ENHRY, CDR2 SYGVKD. CDR3 in DNA: TGTGCCATCAGTGAGAAGGGGGATATCGGAGAAAAACTGTTTTTT. It specifies CAISEKGDIGEKLFF.

This clone came up once. The chain recombines TRBV29-1 with TRBJ2-3, with a possible D match to TRBD2 (6 bases). CDR1 SQVTM and CDR2 ANQGSEA come from the germline V gene. Trimming left V 7 bases short and J 4 bases short, with 27 bases between. This CDR3 is built from 17 residues. The CDR3 DNA is TGCAGCGCGCGACGTGATTTCGCGGGGAGGACCTCAGATACGCAGTATTTT. Amino acids: CSARRDFAGRTSDTQYF.

The chain joins TRBV5-4 to TRBJ2-5, with D uncertain. The J call may be mistaken, given a closer DNA end match to TRBJ2-7. Germline V gene data show CDR1 as SGHNT and CDR2 as YYREEE (reference sequence). This CDR3 region has 16 residues. For the CDR3, the DNA is TGTGCCAGCAGCTTGGAGGCTATCCAAGCAGGCCACGAGCAGTACTTC. It translates to CASSLEAIQAGHEQYF.

This sequence joins TRBV7-9 and TRBJ1-4, with D hard to call. Trimming took 4 bases from V and 0 from J, leaving 6 bases between them. This CDR3 comprises 14 residues. Germline values: CDR1 SEHNR, CDR2 FQNEAQ (reference sequence). DNA of the CDR3: TGTGCCAGCAGCTCGGGAGCAACTAATGAAAAACTGTTTTTT. Its protein product is CASSSGATNEKLFF.

V and J are TRBV6-6 and TRBJ1-4; D may be TRBD1 (5 bases). Trimming took 7 bases from V and 6 from J, leaving 12 bases between them. The germline V gene encodes CDR1 MNHNY and CDR2 SVGAGI (reference sequence). CDR3 length: 13 amino acids. CDR3 in DNA: TGTGCCAGCACCCCCCCGGGGGATGAAAAACTGTTTTTT. Encoded protein: CASTPPGDEKLFF.

V is TRBV9 and J is TRBJ1-2, with TRBD1 as a possible D gene (6 bases). Trimming stripped 4 bases from V and 4 bases from J, with 17 bases between. The CDR3 is 15 residues long. CDR1 is SGDLS, CDR2 YYNGEE, per germline. As DNA, the CDR3 is TGTGCCAGCAGCCCCGAGGGGGGCGCAGGCTATGGCTACACCTTC. This codes for CASSPEGGAGYGYTF.

The chain employs TRBV6-4 and TRBJ2-2; 7 nucleotides align to TRBD1. J gave up 2 bases and V 2 bases, and 8 bases lay outside the gene matches. The CDR3 loop spans 17 amino acids. Germline CDR1 is MRHNA and CDR2 is SNTAGT. The CDR3 reads CASSDATGTSNTGELFF. The CDR3 nucleotides are TGTGCCAGCAGTGACGCGACAGGGACCAGTAACACCGGGGAGCTGTTTTTT.

V and J are TRBV14 and TRBJ2-7; no reliable D call. V lost 3 bases, J lost 4 bases, and 10 bases lay in between. CDR3 length: 13 residues. The germline V gene encodes CDR1 SGHDN and CDR2 FVKESK. CDR3 in DNA: TGTGCCAGCAGCCAGGGGTTTTGGTACGAGCAGTACTTC. This codes for CASSQGFWYEQYF. The full variable domain, rest sourced from reference TRBV14 and TRBJ2-7, is EAGVTQFPSHSVIEKGQTVTLRCDPISGHDNLYWYRRVMGKEIKFLLHFVKESKQDESGMPNNRFLAERTGGTYSTLKVQPAELEDSGVYFCASSQGFWYEQYFGPGTRLTVT.

The chain is built from TRBV5-5 and TRBJ2-5; maybe TRBD2 (5 bases). V was clipped by 6 bases and J by 2 bases, with 14 bases between them. From germline, CDR1 is SGHKS and CDR2 YYEKEE (reference sequence). CDR3 length: 14 residues. In nucleotides, the CDR3 is TGTGCCAGCACCTCCGGGGTCGATCAAGAGACCCAGTACTTC. Translated, it gives CASTSGVDQETQYF.

This clone was seen once. The chain employs TRBV10-3 and TRBJ1-4, with D hard to call. The V gene lost 6 bases and the J gene lost 0 bases, with 5 bases spanning the gap. This CDR3 contains 13 residues. Germline loops: CDR1 ENHRY, CDR2 SYGVKD. CDR3 residues: CAIRGPTNEKLFF. The CDR3 bases are TGTGCCATCAGAGGGCCAACTAATGAAAAACTGTTTTTT.

This sequence joins TRBV28 and TRBJ1-1; D is unresolved. CDR3 size: 14 residues. Trimming removed 5 bases from V and 5 bases from J, with 15 bases in between. The V gene's germline CDR1 is MDHEN and CDR2 SYDVKM. CDR3 DNA: TGTGCCAGCAGTACCACGAGGGCGAGGACTGAAGCTTTCTTT. This codes for CASSTTRARTEAFF.

The V call is TRBV10-3, the J call TRBJ1-1; D ambiguous. CDR3 length: 13 residues. Per germline, CDR1 ENHRY and CDR2 SYGVKD. Trimming pared 7 bases from V and 1 base from J, leaving 10 bases between. The CDR3 spells CAITREGNTEAFF. Written as DNA, the CDR3 is TGTGCCATCACAAGGGAAGGGAACACTGAAGCTTTCTTT.

The chain employs TRBV5-6 and TRBJ2-7; TRBD1 matches at 9 bases. The germline CDR1 and CDR2 sequences are SGHDT and YYEEEE. V shed 2 bases and J 4 bases; nucleotides not matched to a gene: 4. The CDR3 length is 14 residues. The CDR3 here is CASSFTGGPYEQYF. The CDR3 coding sequence is TGTGCCAGCAGCTTCACAGGGGGCCCGTACGAGCAGTACTTC.

The chain employs TRBV27 and TRBJ2-5, with D possibly TRBD2 on 6 matching bases. Trimming cost V 8 bases and J 2 bases, with 15 bases left between them. In germline, CDR1 is MNHEY, CDR2 SMNVEV (reference sequence). CDR3 size: 14 residues. The CDR3 here is CASSGRGGQETQYF. The CDR3 nucleotides read TGTGCCAGCTCCGGAAGAGGAGGGCAAGAGACCCAGTACTTC.

V and J are TRBV5-1 and TRBJ2-7; 9 bases are a match to TRBD1. Germline loops: CDR1 SGHRS, CDR2 YFSETQ. The CDR3 totals 15 residues. The ends lost 0 bases at V and 2 bases at J; junction bases unmatched: 3. The DNA of the CDR3 is TGCGCCAGCAGCTTGGGGGACAGGGATCCCTACGAGCAGTACTTC. Its protein product is CASSLGDRDPYEQYF. The full variable domain, in which reference TRBV5-1 and TRBJ2-7 provide the parts outside the CDR3, is KAGVTQTPRYLIKTRGQQVTLSCSPISGHRSVSWYQQTPGQGLQFLFEYFSETQRNKGNFPGRFSGRQFSNSRSEMNVSTLELGDSALYLCASSLGDRDPYEQYFGPGTRLTVT.

The V and J genes are TRBV7-6 and TRBJ1-4; 9 nucleotides match TRBD1. The CDR3 is 17 residues long. Trimming took 5 bases from V and 1 from J; bases not matched to a gene: 8. Germline CDR1 and CDR2: SGHVS and FNYEAQ. The CDR3 reads CASSLGTGPVTNEKLFF. In DNA form, the CDR3 reads TGTGCCAGCAGCCTCGGGACAGGGCCTGTAACTAATGAAAAACTGTTTTTT.

DNA for the CDR3: TGTGCCAGCAGGGGACTTGGGGGTCAAGAGACCCAGTACTTC. Translated, it gives CASRGLGGQETQYF. The rearrangement links TRBV7-9 to TRBJ2-5; possible D gene TRBD2, 6 bases. The CDR3 is made up of 14 amino acids. Trimming shortened V by 6 bases and J by 2 bases, and 13 bases separated the two germline ends. Germline V CDR1 and CDR2: SEHNR, FQNEAQ (reference sequence).

The chain uses TRBV28 and TRBJ1-5, with D unresolved. Germline assignment: CDR1 MDHEN and CDR2 SYDVKM. V gave up 1 base and J gave up 7 bases, with 5 bases separating them. This CDR3 spans 12 amino acids. CDR3: CASSLFSQPQHF. CDR3 coding DNA: TGTGCCAGCAGTTTATTCTCCCAGCCCCAGCATTTT.

The rearrangement joins TRBV4-1 to TRBJ1-5; unclear D gene. CDR1 and CDR2 from the germline V gene are MGHRA and YSYEKL. V gave up 2 bases and J gave up 2 bases, with 10 bases separating them. CDR3 length: 15 amino acids. The CDR3 DNA reads as TGCGCCAGCAGCCAATCTCTTATTGGCAATCAGCCCCAGCATTTT. Translating it yields CASSQSLIGNQPQHF.

The rearrangement links TRBV4-3 to TRBJ2-7; possible D gene TRBD2, 5 bases. V lost 4 bases, J lost 4 bases, and 20 bases lay in between. CDR3 length: 16 amino acids. Germline CDR1 and CDR2: LGHNA and YSLEER. The CDR3 spells CASSPGSWDLDYEQYF. The CDR3 DNA follows: TGCGCCAGCAGCCCGGGGTCTTGGGATCTGGATTACGAGCAGTACTTC.

This clone was detected once. The genes are TRBV4-3 and TRBJ1-1; 9 bases align to TRBD1. The CDR3 is 15 amino acids. V trimming: 3 bases; J trimming: 7 bases; junction bases outside the gene matches: 9. CDR1 and CDR2 from the germline V gene are LGHNA and YSLEER. CDR3 bases: TGCGCCAGCAGCCACCGAAGGACAGGGGCTAATGAAGCTTTCTTT. As protein: CASSHRRTGANEAFF.

This chain connects TRBV7-8 to TRBJ2-3, with no clear D. V was clipped by 5 bases and J by 0 bases, with 12 bases between them. The V gene's germline CDR1 is SGHVS and CDR2 FQNEAQ. The CDR3 is made up of 15 amino acids. The CDR3 sequence: CASSPQRMSTDTQYF. The CDR3, as DNA: TGTGCCAGCAGCCCCCAGAGAATGAGCACAGATACGCAGTATTTT.